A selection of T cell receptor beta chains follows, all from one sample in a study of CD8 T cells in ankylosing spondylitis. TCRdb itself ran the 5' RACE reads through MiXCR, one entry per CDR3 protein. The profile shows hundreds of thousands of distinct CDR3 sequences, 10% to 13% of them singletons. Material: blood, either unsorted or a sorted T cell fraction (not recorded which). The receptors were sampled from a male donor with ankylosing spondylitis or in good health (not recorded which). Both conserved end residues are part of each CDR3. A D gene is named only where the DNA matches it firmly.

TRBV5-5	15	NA	CASSLTGTTNEKLFF
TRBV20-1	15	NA	CSAISLDHSNQPQHF
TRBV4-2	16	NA	CASSQGRTSTPYGYTF
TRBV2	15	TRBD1	CASSTDRGRPGELFF
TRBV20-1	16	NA	CSAASGPGMMNTEAFF
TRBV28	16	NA	CASSLWTLSSNYGYTF
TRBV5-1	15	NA	CASSLEVSPQETQYF
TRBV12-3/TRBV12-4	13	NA	CASGWDRRTEAFF
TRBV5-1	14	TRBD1	CASSAGQGDTEAFF
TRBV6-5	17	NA	CASSYSRGGVSTDTQYF
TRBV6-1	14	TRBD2	CASSVSGGEETQYF
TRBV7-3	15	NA	CASSLGSGGQYEQYF
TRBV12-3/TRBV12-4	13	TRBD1	CASSYRGDGGYTF
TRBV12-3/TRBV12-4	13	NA	CASSLGVGYGYTF
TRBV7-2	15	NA	CASSLDGGQTRAQHF
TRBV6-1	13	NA	CASRDNGPNEQYF
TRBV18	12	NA	CASSPQGSEAFF
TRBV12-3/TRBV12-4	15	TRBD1	CASSPRTGRTDTQYF
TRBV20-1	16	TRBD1	CSARDRQGGSSYEQYF
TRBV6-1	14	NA	CASSERTNTGELFF
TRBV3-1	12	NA	CASSLSSDIQYF
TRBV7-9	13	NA	CASSLAGDYEQYF
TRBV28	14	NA	CASTRTANTGELFF
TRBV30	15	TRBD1	CAWKQGARDNSPLHF
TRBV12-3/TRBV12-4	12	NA	CASRRAQGEQYF
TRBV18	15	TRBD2	CASSPPRLATDTQYF
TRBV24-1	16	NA	CATSAGAYREYNEQFF
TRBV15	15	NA	CATSRDRGGVVEQYF
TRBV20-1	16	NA	CSARGYRAAHTDTQYF
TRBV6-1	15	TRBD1	CASTPDRANTGELFF
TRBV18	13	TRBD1	CASSRDRGNEQFF
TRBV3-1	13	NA	CASSRGADYGYTF
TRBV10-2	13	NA	CASSEVARGEQYF
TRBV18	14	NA	CASSPQDSIYGYTF
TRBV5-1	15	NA	CASSLEAGDRETQYF
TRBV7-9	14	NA	CASTQGGLPREQFF
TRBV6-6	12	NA	CASSYAPETQYF
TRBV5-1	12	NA	CASTQGGDEQFF
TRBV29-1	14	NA	CSVERGFGEGKLFF
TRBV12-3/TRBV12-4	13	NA	CASRLTGQETQYF
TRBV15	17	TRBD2	CATSRILSGRSTDTQYF
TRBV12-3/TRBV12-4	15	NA	CASSAEGANTDTQYF
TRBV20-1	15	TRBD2	CRAGGPQLFQETQYF
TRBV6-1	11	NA	CASQGNQPQHF
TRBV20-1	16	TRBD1	CSASGRGTDSGNTIYF
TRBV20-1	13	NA	CSARAPGPLEQYF
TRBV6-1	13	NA	CASSAPASHTQYF
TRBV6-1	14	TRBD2	CASKPGLVRNEQFF
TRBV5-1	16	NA	CASSLQPRGSYNEQFF
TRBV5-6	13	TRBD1	CASLRQGNSPLHF
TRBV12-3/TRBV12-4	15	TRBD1	CASSPSQGAAYGYTF
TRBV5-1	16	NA	CASSLASGGSGNTIYF